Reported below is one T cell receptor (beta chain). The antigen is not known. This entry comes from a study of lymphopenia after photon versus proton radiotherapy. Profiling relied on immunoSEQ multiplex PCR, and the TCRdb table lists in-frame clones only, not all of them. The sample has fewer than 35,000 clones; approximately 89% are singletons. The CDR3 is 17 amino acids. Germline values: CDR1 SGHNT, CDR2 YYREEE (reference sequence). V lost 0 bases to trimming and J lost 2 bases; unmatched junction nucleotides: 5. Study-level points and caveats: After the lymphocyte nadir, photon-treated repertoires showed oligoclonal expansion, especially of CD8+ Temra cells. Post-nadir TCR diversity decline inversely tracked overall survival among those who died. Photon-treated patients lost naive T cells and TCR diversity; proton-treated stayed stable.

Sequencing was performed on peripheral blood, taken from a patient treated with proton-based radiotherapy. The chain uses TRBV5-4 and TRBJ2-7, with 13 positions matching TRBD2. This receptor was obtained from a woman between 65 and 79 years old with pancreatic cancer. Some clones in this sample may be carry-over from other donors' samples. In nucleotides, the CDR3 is TGTGCCAGCAGCTTGGGGGGACTAGCGGGAATAACCTACGAGCAGTACTTC. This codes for CASSLGGLAGITYEQYF.